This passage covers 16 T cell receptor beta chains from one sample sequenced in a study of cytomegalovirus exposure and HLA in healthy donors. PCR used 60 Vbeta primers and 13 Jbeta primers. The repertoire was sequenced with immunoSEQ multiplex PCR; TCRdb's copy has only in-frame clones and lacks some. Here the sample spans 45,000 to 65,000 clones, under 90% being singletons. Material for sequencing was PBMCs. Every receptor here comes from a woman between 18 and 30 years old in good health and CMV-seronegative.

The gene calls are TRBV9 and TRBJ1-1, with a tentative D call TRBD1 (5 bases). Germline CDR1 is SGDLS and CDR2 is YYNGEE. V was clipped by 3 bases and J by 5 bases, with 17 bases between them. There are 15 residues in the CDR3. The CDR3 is CASSAQDSPRTEAFF. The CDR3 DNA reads TGTGCCAGCAGCGCCCAAGACAGCCCCCGGACTGAAGCTTTCTTT.

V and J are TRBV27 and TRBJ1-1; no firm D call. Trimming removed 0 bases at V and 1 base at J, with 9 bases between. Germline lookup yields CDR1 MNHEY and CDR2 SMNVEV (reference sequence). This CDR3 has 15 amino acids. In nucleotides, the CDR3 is TGTGCCAGCAGTTTATCGAGCGACGGGAACACTGAAGCTTTCTTT. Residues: CASSLSSDGNTEAFF.

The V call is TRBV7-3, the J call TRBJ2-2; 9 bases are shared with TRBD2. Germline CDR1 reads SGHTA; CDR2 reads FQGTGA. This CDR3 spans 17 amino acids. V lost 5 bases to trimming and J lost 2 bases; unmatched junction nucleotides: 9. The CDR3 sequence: CASSPQGSGRNTGELFF. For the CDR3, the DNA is TGTGCCAGCAGCCCCCAGGGTAGCGGGAGAAACACCGGGGAGCTGTTTTTT.

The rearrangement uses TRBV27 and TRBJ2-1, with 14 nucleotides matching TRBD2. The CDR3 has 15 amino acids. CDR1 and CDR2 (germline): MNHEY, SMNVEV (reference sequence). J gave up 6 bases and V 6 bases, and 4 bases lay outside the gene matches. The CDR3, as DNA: TGTGCCAGCAGCTGGGGGACTAGCGGGAGCAATGAGCAGTTCTTC. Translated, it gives CASSWGTSGSNEQFF.

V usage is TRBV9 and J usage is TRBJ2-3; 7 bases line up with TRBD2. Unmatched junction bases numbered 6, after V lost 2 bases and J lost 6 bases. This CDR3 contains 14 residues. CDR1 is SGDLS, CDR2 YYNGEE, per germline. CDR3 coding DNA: TGTGCCAGCAGCGTCGGGGGGAGTTCCGATACGCAGTATTTT. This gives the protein CASSVGGSSDTQYF.

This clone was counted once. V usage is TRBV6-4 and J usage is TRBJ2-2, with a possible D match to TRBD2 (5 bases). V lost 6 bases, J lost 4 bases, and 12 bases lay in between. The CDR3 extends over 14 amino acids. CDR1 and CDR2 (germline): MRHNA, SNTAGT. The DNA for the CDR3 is TGTGCCAGCAGCGGACGGGATAGCACCGGGGAGCTGTTTTTT. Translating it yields CASSGRDSTGELFF.

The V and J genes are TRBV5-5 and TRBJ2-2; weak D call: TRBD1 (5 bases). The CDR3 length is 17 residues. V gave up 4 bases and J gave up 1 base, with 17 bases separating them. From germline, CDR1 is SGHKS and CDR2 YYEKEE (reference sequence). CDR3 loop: CASSPQYGALNTGELFF. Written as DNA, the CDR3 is TGTGCCAGCAGCCCCCAGTATGGGGCGCTGAACACCGGGGAGCTGTTTTTT.

CDR3 sequence reads: CASSHPLAAIYEQYF. The CDR3 DNA is TGCGCCAGCAGCCATCCCCTAGCGGCTATCTACGAGCAGTACTTC. The chain joins TRBV4-1 to TRBJ2-7, with 7 bases that match TRBD2. The germline V gene encodes CDR1 MGHRA and CDR2 YSYEKL. The J segment lost 3 bases and the V segment lost 3 bases, leaving 8 bases of the junction unmatched. The CDR3 covers 15 residues.

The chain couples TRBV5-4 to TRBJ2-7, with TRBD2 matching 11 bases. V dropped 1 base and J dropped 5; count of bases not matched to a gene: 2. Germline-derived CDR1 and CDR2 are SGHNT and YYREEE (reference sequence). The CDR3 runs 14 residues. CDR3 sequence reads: CASSLTSGRNEQYF. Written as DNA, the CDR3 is TGTGCCAGCAGCTTGACTAGCGGGAGAAACGAGCAGTACTTC.

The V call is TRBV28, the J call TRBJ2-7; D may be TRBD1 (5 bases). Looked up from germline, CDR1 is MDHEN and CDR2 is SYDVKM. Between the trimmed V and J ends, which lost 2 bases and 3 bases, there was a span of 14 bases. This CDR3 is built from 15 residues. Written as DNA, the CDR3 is TGTGCCAGCAGTTTAATAGTCCAGGGCATCTACGAGCAGTACTTC. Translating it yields CASSLIVQGIYEQYF.

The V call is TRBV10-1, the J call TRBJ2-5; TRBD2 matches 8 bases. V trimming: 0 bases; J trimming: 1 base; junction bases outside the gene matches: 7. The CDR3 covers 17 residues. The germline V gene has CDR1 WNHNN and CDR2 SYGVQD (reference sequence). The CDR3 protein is CASSESRSGSPQETQYF. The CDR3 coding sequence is TGCGCCAGCAGTGAGTCAAGGAGCGGGAGTCCCCAAGAGACCCAGTACTTC.

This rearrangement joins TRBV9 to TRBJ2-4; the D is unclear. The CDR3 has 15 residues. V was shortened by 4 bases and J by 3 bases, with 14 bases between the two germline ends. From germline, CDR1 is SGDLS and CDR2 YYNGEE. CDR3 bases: TGTGCCAGCAGCCCCCAACCGGGTGGCAAAAACATTCAGTACTTC. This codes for CASSPQPGGKNIQYF. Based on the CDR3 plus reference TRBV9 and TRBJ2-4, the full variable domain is DSGVTQTPKHLITATGQRVTLRCSPRSGDLSVYWYQQSLDQGLQFLIQYYNGEERAKGNILERFSAQQFPDLHSELNLSSLELGDSALYFCASSPQPGGKNIQYFGAGTRLSVL.

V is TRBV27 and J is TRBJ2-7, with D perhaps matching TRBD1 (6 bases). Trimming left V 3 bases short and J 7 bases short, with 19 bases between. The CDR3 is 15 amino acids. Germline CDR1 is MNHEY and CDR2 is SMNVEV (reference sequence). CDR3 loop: CASSFLAGESSEQYF. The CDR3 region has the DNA TGTGCCAGCAGTTTTCTGGCAGGGGAGTCTTCTGAGCAGTACTTC.

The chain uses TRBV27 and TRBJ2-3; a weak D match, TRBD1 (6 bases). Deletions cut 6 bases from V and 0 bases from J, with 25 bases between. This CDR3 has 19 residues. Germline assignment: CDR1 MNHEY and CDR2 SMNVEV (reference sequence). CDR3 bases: TGTGCCAGCAGGCGTACTCCGGGACACCTTACTCAAAGCACAGATACGCAGTATTTT. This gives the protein CASRRTPGHLTQSTDTQYF.

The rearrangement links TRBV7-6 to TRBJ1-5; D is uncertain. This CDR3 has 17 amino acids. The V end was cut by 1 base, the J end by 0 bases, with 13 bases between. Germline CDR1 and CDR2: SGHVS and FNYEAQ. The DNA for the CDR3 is TGTGCCAGCAGCTTAGAGGCGACTTCATATAGCAATCAGCCCCAGCATTTT. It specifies CASSLEATSYSNQPQHF.

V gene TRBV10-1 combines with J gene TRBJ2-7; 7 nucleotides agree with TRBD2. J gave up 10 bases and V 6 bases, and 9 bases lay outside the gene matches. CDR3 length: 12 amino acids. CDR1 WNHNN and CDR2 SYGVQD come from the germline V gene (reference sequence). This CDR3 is CASSRRGGCQYF. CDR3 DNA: TGCGCCAGCAGCCGACGCGGGGGATGTCAGTACTTC.